The 3 T cell receptor beta chains given below trace back to one sample, sequenced in a study of T cell responses to AZD1222 COVID-19 vaccine. TCRdb's table, derived via immunoSEQ multiplex PCR, lists solely in-frame clones and lacks some. The sample includes approximately 82,000 clones, 90% of them seen just once. This material consisted of peripheral blood, taken on day 0 of AZD1222 vaccination. The source is an adult in good health.

This clone was seen a single time. The chain recombines TRBV5-1 with TRBJ2-5, with TRBD1 as a possible D gene (6 bases). This CDR3 comprises 13 residues. V was trimmed by 6 bases and J by 1 base, leaving 10 bases between them. Germline assignment: CDR1 SGHRS and CDR2 YFSETQ. As DNA, the CDR3 is TGCGCCAGCAAAAGACAGGTCCAAGAGACCCAGTACTTC. Translation: CASKRQVQETQYF.

The V and J genes are TRBV3-1 (or the pseudogene TRBV3-2) and TRBJ2-3; the match to TRBD1 covers 7 bases. CDR1 and CDR2 (germline): LGHDT, YNNKEL (reference sequence). V shed 3 bases and J 8 bases; nucleotides not matched to a gene: 2. The CDR3 contains 12 residues. For the CDR3, the DNA is TGTGCCAGCAGCCACTCAGGGGGTACGCAGTATTTT. Its protein product is CASSHSGGTQYF.

The sample holds one count of this clone. V usage is TRBV7-2 and J usage is TRBJ2-2; 12 nucleotides align to TRBD2. Germline-derived CDR1 and CDR2 are SGHTA and FQGNSA. Trimming at V came to 3 bases and at J to 5 bases, leaving 4 bases not matched to a gene. The CDR3 runs to 16 residues. CDR3: CASSFAGTSGTGELFF. The CDR3 region has the DNA TGTGCCAGCAGCTTCGCCGGGACTAGCGGGACCGGGGAGCTGTTTTTT.